What follows describes a single TCR beta chain. The CDR3 spans 14 residues. Germline CDR1 SGHAT, CDR2 FQNNGV. V lost 5 bases and J 6 bases, leaving 14 bases between the germline ends. The sample originates from a study of OX40 agonist ivuxolimab in advanced cancers. Background on the study: Every 2 weeks, patients got intravenous ivuxolimab at one of six dose levels (0.01-10 mg/kg).

TCRdb keeps only in-frame clones here, not all; method: immunoSEQ multiplex PCR. The sample yields 90,000 to 95,000 clones, 80% to 90% seen once. This clonotype was obtained from an adult with an advanced solid tumor such as melanoma, head and neck, liver or kidney cancer. The material was CD4+ or CD8+ T cells sorted from blood, obtained in a trial of the OX40 agonist ivuxolimab. The chain combines TRBV11-2 with TRBJ1-5; D not resolved. The CDR3 nucleotides are TGTGCCAGCAGCCTCGGGTATAGCGGTCAGCCCCAGCATTTT. Translated, it gives CASSLGYSGQPQHF.